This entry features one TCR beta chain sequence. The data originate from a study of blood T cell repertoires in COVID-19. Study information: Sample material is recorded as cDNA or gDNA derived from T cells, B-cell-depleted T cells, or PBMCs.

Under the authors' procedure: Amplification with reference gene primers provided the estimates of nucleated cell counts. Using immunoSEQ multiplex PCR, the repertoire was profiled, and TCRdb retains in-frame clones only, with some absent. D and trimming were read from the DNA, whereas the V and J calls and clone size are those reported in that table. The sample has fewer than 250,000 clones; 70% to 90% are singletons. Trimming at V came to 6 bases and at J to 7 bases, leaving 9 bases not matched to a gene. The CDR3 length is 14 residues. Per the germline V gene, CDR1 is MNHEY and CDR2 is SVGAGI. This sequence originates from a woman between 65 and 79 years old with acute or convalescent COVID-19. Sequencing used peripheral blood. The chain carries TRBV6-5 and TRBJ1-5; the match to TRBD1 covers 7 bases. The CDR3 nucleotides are TGTGCCAGCAGAAGTGACAGGGACGGCCAGCCCCAGCATTTT. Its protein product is CASRSDRDGQPQHF.